There are many counts of the clone carrying this T cell receptor beta chain. Unique molecular identifiers were incorporated into the prepared TCRbeta library. TCRdb reprocessed the PCR reads via MiXCR and lists one record per CDR3 protein. The table shows 420,000 or so distinct CDR3 sequences, with about a tenth occurring only once. This entry is derived from a study of T-cell reconstitution after alpha-beta-depleted transplantation in children. V shed 6 bases and J 5 bases; nucleotides not matched to a gene: 11. The germline CDR1 and CDR2 sequences are MNHNS and SASEGT. The length of the CDR3 is 15 residues.

The sequencing here drew on PBMCs from the stem cell graft donor, taken from the stem cell graft. The genes are TRBV6-1 and TRBJ2-3; 7 bases map to TRBD1. The sequence came from a human donor who donated a stem cell graft to a child with acute myeloid leukemia. CDR3 sequence (DNA): TGTGCCAGCAGCCAACCGGGACAGCCTGGAGATACGCAGTATTTT. Translation: CASSQPGQPGDTQYF.